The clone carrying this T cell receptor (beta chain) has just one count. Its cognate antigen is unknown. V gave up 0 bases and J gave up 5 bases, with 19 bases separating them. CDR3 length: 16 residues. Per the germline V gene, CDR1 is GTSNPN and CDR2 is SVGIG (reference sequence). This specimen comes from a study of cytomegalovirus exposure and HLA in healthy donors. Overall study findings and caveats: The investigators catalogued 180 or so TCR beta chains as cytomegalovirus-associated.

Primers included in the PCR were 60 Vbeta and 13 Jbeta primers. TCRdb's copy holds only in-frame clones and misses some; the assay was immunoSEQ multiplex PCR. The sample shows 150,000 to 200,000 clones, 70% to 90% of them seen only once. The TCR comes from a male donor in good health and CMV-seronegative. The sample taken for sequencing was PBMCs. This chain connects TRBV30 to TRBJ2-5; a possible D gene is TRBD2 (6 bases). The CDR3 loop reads CAWSVYPAAAGETQYF. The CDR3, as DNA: TGTGCCTGGAGTGTATATCCCGCGGCCGCGGGGGAGACCCAGTACTTC.